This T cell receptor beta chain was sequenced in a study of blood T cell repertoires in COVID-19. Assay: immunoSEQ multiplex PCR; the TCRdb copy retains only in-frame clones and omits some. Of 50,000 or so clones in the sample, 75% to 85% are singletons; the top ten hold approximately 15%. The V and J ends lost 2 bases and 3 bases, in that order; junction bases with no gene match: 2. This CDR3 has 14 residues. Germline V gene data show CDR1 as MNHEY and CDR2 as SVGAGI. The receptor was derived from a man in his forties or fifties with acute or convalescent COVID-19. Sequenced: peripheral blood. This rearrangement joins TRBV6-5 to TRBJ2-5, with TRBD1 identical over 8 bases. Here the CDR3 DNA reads TGTGCCAGCAGTTACACAGGGGGAAAAGAGACCCAGTACTTC. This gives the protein CASSYTGGKETQYF.